These 27 T cell receptor beta chains share one sample of origin, sequenced in a study of T cell changes during pregnancy in multiple sclerosis. Profiling relied on immunoSEQ multiplex PCR, and the TCRdb table lists in-frame clones only, not all of them. The sample yields roughly 80,000 clones, around 90% seen once. Material: peripheral blood, obtained before pregnancy. The origin of the receptors is a female donor with multiple sclerosis, enrolled in a pregnancy study.

This chain links TRBV12-5 with TRBJ2-1, with a possible D match to TRBD2 (6 bases). The V end lost 9 bases, the J end lost 6 bases, and 9 bases lay between the germline ends. Germline V gene sequence: CDR1 LGHNT, CDR2 FRNRAP. This CDR3 contains 11 residues. The CDR3 bases are TGTGCTAGCGGCGGGGTCAATGAGCAGTTCTTC. Translating gives CASGGVNEQFF. The variable domain in full, with the rest retrieved from reference TRBV12-5 and TRBJ2-1, is DARVTQTPRHKVTEMGQEVTMRCQPILGHNTVFWYRQTMMQGLELLAYFRNRAPLDDSGMPKDRFSAEMPDATLATLKIQPSEPRDSAVYFCASGGVNEQFFGPGTRLTVL.

This clone was seen just once. The chain is built from TRBV29-1 and TRBJ2-7; 10 nucleotides agree with TRBD1. The CDR3 length is 15 residues. Trimming cost V 2 bases and J 3 bases; bases outside gene matches: 7. Germline V CDR1 and CDR2: SQVTM, ANQGSEA. The CDR3 sequence is CSVESGTGVGYEQYF. The DNA for the CDR3 is TGCAGCGTTGAATCCGGGACAGGGGTGGGCTACGAGCAGTACTTC.

This sequence joins TRBV5-4 and TRBJ2-3; 8 bases map to TRBD2. V dropped 9 bases and J dropped 8; count of bases not matched to a gene: 14. Per germline, CDR1 SGHNT and CDR2 YYREEE (reference sequence). CDR3 length: 14 amino acids. CDR3 DNA sequence: TGTGCCATTCAAAGAGGGCTTCTAGCGGGTACGCAGTATTTT. This translates into CAIQRGLLAGTQYF. Complete variable domain (other parts from reference TRBV5-4 and TRBJ2-3): ETGVTQSPTHLIKTRGQQVTLRCSSQSGHNTVSWYQQALGQGPQFIFQYYREEENGRGNFPPRFSGLQFPNYSSELNVNALELDDSALYLCAIQRGLLAGTQYFGPGTRLTVL.

This sequence joins TRBV18 and TRBJ1-1; 8 bases line up with TRBD1. The length of the CDR3 is 17 residues. The junction had 18 bases not matched to a gene; V was cut back by 9 bases and J by 3 bases. Per germline, CDR1 KGHSH and CDR2 LQKENI. Here the CDR3 reads CASSKSRGRGRDTEAFF. The CDR3 DNA is TGTGCCAGTTCTAAATCCAGGGGGCGCGGTCGGGACACTGAAGCTTTCTTT.

This clone was seen once. V and J are TRBV30 and TRBJ2-7; 10 bases agree with TRBD1. Germline V gene data show CDR1 as GTSNPN and CDR2 as SVGIG (reference sequence). The CDR3 loop spans 13 amino acids. V shed 6 bases, J shed 6 bases, and the junction held 8 bases outside the gene matches. Here the CDR3 reads CACNTGQGIEQYF. In nucleotides, the CDR3 is TGTGCCTGTAACACGGGACAGGGGATCGAGCAGTACTTC.

This chain connects TRBV5-1 to TRBJ2-2; D gene ambiguous. The CDR3 covers 13 residues. Germline-derived CDR1 and CDR2 are SGHRS and YFSETQ. V was trimmed by 1 base and J by 6 bases, leaving 7 bases between them. The CDR3 region is CASSLRVPGELFF. Written as DNA, the CDR3 is TGCGCCAGCAGCTTGCGGGTGCCCGGGGAGCTGTTTTTT.

This clone was detected a few times. The chain couples TRBV7-8 to TRBJ1-1, with D perhaps TRBD1 (5 bases). The CDR3 runs to 15 residues. Deletions cut 5 bases from V and 5 bases from J, with 18 bases between. Germline CDR1 is SGHVS and CDR2 is FQNEAQ. The CDR3 coding sequence is TGTGCCAGCAGCCCACCGGGGGGAGGCGGTACTGAAGCTTTCTTT. This encodes CASSPPGGGGTEAFF.

This clone was seen just once. The rearrangement uses TRBV6-1 and TRBJ2-1; TRBD2 might be the D (5 bases). Germline assignment: CDR1 MNHNS and CDR2 SASEGT. V was trimmed by 6 bases and J by 1 base, leaving 10 bases between them. The CDR3 extends over 14 amino acids. The CDR3 loop reads CASSATGSYNEQFF. In nucleotides, the CDR3 is TGTGCCAGCAGCGCAACGGGGTCCTACAATGAGCAGTTCTTC.

The rearrangement links TRBV7-2 to TRBJ2-1; D not certain. Trimming removed 4 bases at V and 6 bases at J, with 16 bases between. This CDR3 has 15 amino acids. Germline loops: CDR1 SGHTA, CDR2 FQGNSA. In DNA, the CDR3 is TGTGCCAGCAGCTCCCAAAACATGCACCGCAATGAGCAGTTCTTC. Its translation: CASSSQNMHRNEQFF.

The chain combines TRBV18 with TRBJ1-6, with 7 nucleotides matching TRBD1. After removal of 6 bases from V and 7 bases from J, the junction contained 9 bases not matched to a gene. The CDR3 totals 15 residues. Germline assignment: CDR1 KGHSH and CDR2 LQKENI. The CDR3 loop is CASSRIGTENSPLHF. The CDR3 region has the DNA TGTGCCAGCTCCCGGATCGGGACAGAAAATTCACCCCTCCACTTT.

This clone turned up a few times. The V and J genes are TRBV5-4 and TRBJ1-2; possible D gene TRBD1, 6 bases. V lost 5 bases, J lost 0 bases, and 11 bases lay in between. Per germline, CDR1 SGHNT and CDR2 YYREEE (reference sequence). The CDR3 spans 14 residues. The CDR3 here is CASRGGIPNYGYTF. The CDR3 region has the DNA TGTGCCAGCAGAGGGGGAATTCCTAACTATGGCTACACCTTC. Variable domain in full (rest from reference TRBV5-4 and TRBJ1-2): ETGVTQSPTHLIKTRGQQVTLRCSSQSGHNTVSWYQQALGQGPQFIFQYYREEENGRGNFPPRFSGLQFPNYSSELNVNALELDDSALYLCASRGGIPNYGYTFGSGTRLTVV.

The genes are TRBV27 and TRBJ2-2; 12 bases agree with TRBD2. V lost 8 bases to trimming and J lost 7 bases; unmatched junction nucleotides: 14. The CDR3 has 17 residues. CDR1 is MNHEY and CDR2 is SMNVEV in the germline V gene (reference sequence). In DNA, the CDR3 is TGTGCCAGCCGGACTAGCGGGGCTAAAACTACGAGCGGGGAGCTGTTTTTT. Its protein is CASRTSGAKTTSGELFF.

The V call is TRBV19, the J call TRBJ1-4, with D hard to call. There are 17 residues in the CDR3. CDR1 and CDR2 (germline): LNHDA, SQIVND (reference sequence). The V end lost 3 bases, the J end lost 0 bases, and 14 bases lay between the germline ends. The chain's CDR3 is CASSIRSFSSTNEKLFF. Here the CDR3 DNA reads TGTGCCAGTAGTATCAGGTCCTTCTCTTCAACTAATGAAAAACTGTTTTTT.

The J gene is TRBJ1-3, the V gene TRBV5-1; possible D gene TRBD1, 5 bases. V lost 4 bases and J lost 2, with 16 bases in between. The CDR3 has 16 amino acids. The germline gives CDR1 SGHRS, CDR2 YFSETQ. CDR3 nucleotides: TGCGCCAGCAGCGTACTATCAGGGTCTACTGGAAACACCATATATTTT. Its protein is CASSVLSGSTGNTIYF.

This chain links TRBV9 with TRBJ1-2; D ambiguous. V was cut by 2 bases and J by 0 bases, with 8 bases left in between. The germline V gene has CDR1 SGDLS and CDR2 YYNGEE. The CDR3 extends over 14 amino acids. This CDR3 reads CASSVEGANYGYTF. CDR3 DNA sequence: TGTGCCAGCAGCGTGGAGGGAGCTAACTATGGCTACACCTTC.

The gene calls are TRBV14 and TRBJ2-4; D is possibly TRBD2 (6 bases). This CDR3 comprises 14 residues. Germline V gene lookup returns CDR1 SGHDN and CDR2 FVKESK. The V gene lost 0 bases and the J gene lost 14 bases, with 17 bases spanning the gap. As DNA, the CDR3 is TGTGCCAGCAGCCAAGACGCCCGGAGGGGCGTTGAGTACTTC. It translates to CASSQDARRGVEYF.

V usage is TRBV21-1 and J usage is TRBJ1-2; TRBD1 is the table's D call and was not checked against the DNA. TRBV21-1 represents a pseudogene. This CDR3 contains 17 residues. The DNA for the CDR3 is TGTGCCAGCAGCAGGGGACGCCCAGGGGGTGCTAACTATGGCTACACCTTC. Protein sequence: CASSRGRPGGANYGYTF.

The chain is built from TRBV5-5 and TRBJ2-7; perhaps TRBD1 as D (6 bases). The CDR3 consists of 13 residues. Germline V lookup: CDR1 SGHKS, CDR2 YYEKEE (reference sequence). V gave up 0 bases and J gave up 3 bases, with 7 bases separating them. The chain's CDR3 is CASSLGQDYEQYF. The CDR3 DNA sequence: TGTGCCAGCAGCTTGGGACAGGACTACGAGCAGTACTTC. The full variable domain, with the rest looked up from reference TRBV5-5 and TRBJ2-7, is DAGVTQSPTHLIKTRGQQVTLRCSPISGHKSVSWYQQVLGQGPQFIFQYYEKEERGRGNFPDRFSARQFPNYSSELNVNALLLGDSALYLCASSLGQDYEQYFGPGTRLTVT.

V usage is TRBV29-1 and J usage is TRBJ1-1; D is ambiguous. The CDR3 runs to 13 residues. Trimming left V 8 bases short and J 4 bases short, with 17 bases between. Germline V lookup: CDR1 SQVTM, CDR2 ANQGSEA. The CDR3 is CSLYGISATEAFF. The DNA of the CDR3 is TGCAGCTTGTACGGGATTAGCGCCACTGAAGCTTTCTTT.

This clone was detected only once. The rearrangement uses TRBV5-1 and TRBJ2-5; TRBD2 agrees at 7 bases. The CDR3 is made up of 15 amino acids. CDR1 SGHRS and CDR2 YFSETQ come from the germline V gene. Trimming took 0 bases from V and 7 from J; bases not matched to a gene: 9. CDR3 sequence reads: CASSLVSGALGTQYF. The CDR3 nucleotides read TGCGCCAGCAGCTTGGTGAGCGGGGCACTCGGGACCCAGTACTTC.

The chain links TRBV7-9 to TRBJ1-2; 7 bases fit TRBD1. The CDR3 is 16 amino acids. V was clipped by 1 base and J by 0 bases; unmatched bases: 5. Germline V gene sequence: CDR1 SEHNR, CDR2 FQNEAQ (reference sequence). Written as DNA, the CDR3 is TGTGCCAGCAGCTTAGGTGGGACAGTCTCTAACTATGGCTACACCTTC. Translation gives CASSLGGTVSNYGYTF. Drawing the rest from reference TRBV7-9 and TRBJ1-2, the complete variable domain is DTGVSQNPRHKITKRGQNVTFRCDPISEHNRLYWYRQTLGQGPEFLTYFQNEAQLEKSRLLSDRFSAERPKGSFSTLEIQRTEQGDSAMYLCASSLGGTVSNYGYTFGSGTRLTVV.

With respect to this clone: The junction differs from germline at one of its ends, possibly a read error. The chain joins TRBV4-1 to TRBJ1-2; D unclear. The CDR3 has 13 residues. Germline-derived CDR1 and CDR2 are MGHRA and YSYEKL. The chain's CDR3 is CASSQVGLGGYIF. The CDR3 bases are TGCGCCAGCAGCCAAGTTGGACTCGGTGGCTACATCTTC.

V usage is TRBV6-1 and J usage is TRBJ2-7; D gene uncertain. Germline V gene sequence: CDR1 MNHNS, CDR2 SASEGT. V shed 4 bases and J shed 2 bases, with 9 bases lying between them. This CDR3 comprises 13 residues. The chain's CDR3 is CASSASEAYEQYF. The DNA of the CDR3 is TGTGCCAGCAGTGCGTCCGAGGCCTACGAGCAGTACTTC.

V and J are TRBV5-1 and TRBJ2-7, with a tentative D call TRBD1 (5 bases). The V gene's germline CDR1 is SGHRS and CDR2 YFSETQ. Trimming shortened V by 0 bases and J by 4 bases, and 11 bases separated the two germline ends. The CDR3 sequence is 14 residues long. CDR3 sequence reads: CASSLVSRVYEQYF. The CDR3, as DNA: TGCGCCAGCAGCTTGGTCAGCAGGGTATACGAGCAGTACTTC.

The chain carries TRBV5-1 and TRBJ2-1; D ambiguous. The CDR3 spans 12 residues. In germline, CDR1 is SGHRS, CDR2 YFSETQ. V lost 1 base, J lost 5 bases, and 4 bases lay in between. As DNA, the CDR3 is TGCGCCAGCAGCTTGACTAACAATGAGCAGTTCTTC. This codes for CASSLTNNEQFF.

The J gene is TRBJ2-5, the V gene TRBV5-4; a possible D gene is TRBD1 (8 bases). Trimming took 4 bases from V and 5 from J, leaving 15 bases between them. CDR1 and CDR2 (germline): SGHNT, YYREEE (reference sequence). The CDR3 sequence is 14 residues long. The CDR3 region is CASSLQGGSETQYF. In DNA form, the CDR3 reads TGTGCCAGCAGCCTACAGGGGGGGTCGGAGACCCAGTACTTC.

V and J are TRBV6-6 and TRBJ1-2; D unresolved. There are 13 residues in the CDR3. V was cut by 1 base and J by 7 bases, with 10 bases left in between. Germline V CDR1 and CDR2: MNHNY, SVGAGI (reference sequence). CDR3 sequence: CASSYYRDSGYTF. CDR3 sequence (DNA): TGTGCCAGCAGTTACTACCGTGACTCTGGCTACACCTTC.